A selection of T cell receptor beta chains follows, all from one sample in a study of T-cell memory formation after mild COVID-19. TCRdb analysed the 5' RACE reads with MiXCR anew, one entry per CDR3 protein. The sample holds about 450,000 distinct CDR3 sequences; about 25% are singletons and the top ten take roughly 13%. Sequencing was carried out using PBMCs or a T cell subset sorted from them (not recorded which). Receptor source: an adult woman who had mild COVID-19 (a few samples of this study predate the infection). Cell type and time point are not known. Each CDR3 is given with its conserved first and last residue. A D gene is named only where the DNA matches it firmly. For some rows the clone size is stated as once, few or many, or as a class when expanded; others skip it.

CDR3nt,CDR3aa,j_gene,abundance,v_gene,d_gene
TGTGCCAGCCGTGGAGGCGGGAGGGTCACCAATGAGCAGTTCTTC,CASRGGGRVTNEQFF,TRBJ2-1,few,TRBV12-3/TRBV12-4,TRBD2
TGTGCCAGCAGCCGAACGACAGGAGTCACAGATACGCAGTATTTT,CASSRTTGVTDTQYF,TRBJ2-3,-,TRBV3-1,-
TGTGCCAGCAGCCTGGTCCCAGCGGAGCTATACGAGCAGTACTTC,CASSLVPAELYEQYF,TRBJ2-7,-,TRBV7-6,-
TGTGCCAGCAGTTTAGTGCTCCCGGGACAGGGGAGGTACGAGCAGTACTTC,CASSLVLPGQGRYEQYF,TRBJ2-7,many,TRBV12-3/TRBV12-4,TRBD1
TGTGCCAGCAGCTTACTTTCGGGAGGACCCTACGAGCAGTACTTC,CASSLLSGGPYEQYF,TRBJ2-7,-,TRBV7-9,TRBD2
TGTGCCAGCAGGCGCTCTAACGGACCAGGACTGTTCTTC,CASRRSNGPGLFF,TRBJ2-1,few,TRBV12-3/TRBV12-4,-
TGTGCCATCAGTGAGTCCCAGGACTCCTACGAGCAGTACTTC,CAISESQDSYEQYF,TRBJ2-7,many,TRBV10-3,-
TGTGCCACCGGTGCTGGCGGGTACGATTACAATGAGCAGTTCTTC,CATGAGGYDYNEQFF,TRBJ2-1,few,TRBV24-1,-
TGTGCCAGCAGCCCGAGACAGGGGGCCAAAAACATTCAGTACTTC,CASSPRQGAKNIQYF,TRBJ2-4,few,TRBV3-1,TRBD1
TGTGCCAGCAGCTTGGGGACCAAAAACATTCAGTACTTC,CASSLGTKNIQYF,TRBJ2-4,few,TRBV5-4,-
TGTGCCAGCAGCTCCCTTGGGGGCACAGATACGCAGTATTTT,CASSSLGGTDTQYF,TRBJ2-3,few,TRBV7-3,-
TGTGCCACCAGCAGAGGGGAGAGACAGGGGGCGAGGAATGAGCAGTTCTTC,CATSRGERQGARNEQFF,TRBJ2-1,few,TRBV15,TRBD1
TGTGCCAGCAGGGGGACAGTGGACCAAGAGACCCAGTACTTC,CASRGTVDQETQYF,TRBJ2-5,-,TRBV5-4,TRBD1
TGTGCCAGCAGCGCCATTCGGACTACATCTAGCACAGATACGCAGTATTTT,CASSAIRTTSSTDTQYF,TRBJ2-3,-,TRBV5-5,-
TGTGCCAGCAGTATCTTCGGGACAGGGGCGTTTCGAGAGACCCAGTACTTC,CASSIFGTGAFRETQYF,TRBJ2-5,few,TRBV27,TRBD1
TGCGCCAGCAGCTGGGATCCAGGGTCCGCCGGGGAGCTGTTTTTT,CASSWDPGSAGELFF,TRBJ2-2,few,TRBV5-1,-
TGTGCCAGCAGCGTAAGGAGGACCTCGAACACCGGGGAGCTGTTTTTT,CASSVRRTSNTGELFF,TRBJ2-2,-,TRBV9,-
TGTGCCAGCAGTTTTAGGCGGGGGAGCTCCTACAATGAGCAGTTCTTC,CASSFRRGSSYNEQFF,TRBJ2-1,-,TRBV12-3/TRBV12-4,TRBD2
TGTGCCAGCAGCCCCGGGAGGGCGGGAGAGACCCAGTACTTC,CASSPGRAGETQYF,TRBJ2-5,-,TRBV7-9,TRBD2
TGCAGTGCTTGCGAAAGCTCCTACAATGAGCAGTTCTTC,CSACESSYNEQFF,TRBJ2-1,few,TRBV29-1,-
TGTGCCAGCAGTCCCCTTTGGGGGTTATTCACCGGGGAGCTGTTTTTT,CASSPLWGLFTGELFF,TRBJ2-2,few,TRBV27,-
TGCGCCAGCAGCTTGGCGGGGACGAACACCGGGGAGCTGTTTTTT,CASSLAGTNTGELFF,TRBJ2-2,few,TRBV5-1,-
TGTGCCAGCAGTCGGGGACTAGGGAACTACGAGCAGTACTTC,CASSRGLGNYEQYF,TRBJ2-7,once,TRBV6-5,TRBD2
TGTGCCAGCAGCTTTAGACAGAACACAGATACGCAGTATTTT,CASSFRQNTDTQYF,TRBJ2-3,few,TRBV5-5,-
TGTGCCAGCAGCCAAGCAGGCGCCGGAGTGCAGTTCTTC,CASSQAGAGVQFF,TRBJ2-1,-,TRBV14,-
TGTGCCAGCAGTCTCAGGGGATTCGCAAACATTCAGTACTTC,CASSLRGFANIQYF,TRBJ2-4,few,TRBV12-3/TRBV12-4,-
TGTGCCAGCAGCCAGAGGCTTTTGAACACTGAAGCTTTCTTT,CASSQRLLNTEAFF,TRBJ1-1,-,TRBV5-5,-
TGTGCCAGCAGCTTATTTGGCGGAGCGGGGGGAGAGACCCAGTACTTC,CASSLFGGAGGETQYF,TRBJ2-5,-,TRBV7-9,TRBD2
TGTGCCAGCAGTTGGCAGGACAATGAGCAGTTCTTC,CASSWQDNEQFF,TRBJ2-1,-,TRBV27,-
TGCGCCAGCAGCTTGGGGCAGCGGCTCTCCTACAATGAGCAGTTCTTC,CASSLGQRLSYNEQFF,TRBJ2-1,-,TRBV5-1,-
TGTGCCAGCAGCTCAGACGGGGGTTACAATGAGCAGTTCTTC,CASSSDGGYNEQFF,TRBJ2-1,-,TRBV9,-